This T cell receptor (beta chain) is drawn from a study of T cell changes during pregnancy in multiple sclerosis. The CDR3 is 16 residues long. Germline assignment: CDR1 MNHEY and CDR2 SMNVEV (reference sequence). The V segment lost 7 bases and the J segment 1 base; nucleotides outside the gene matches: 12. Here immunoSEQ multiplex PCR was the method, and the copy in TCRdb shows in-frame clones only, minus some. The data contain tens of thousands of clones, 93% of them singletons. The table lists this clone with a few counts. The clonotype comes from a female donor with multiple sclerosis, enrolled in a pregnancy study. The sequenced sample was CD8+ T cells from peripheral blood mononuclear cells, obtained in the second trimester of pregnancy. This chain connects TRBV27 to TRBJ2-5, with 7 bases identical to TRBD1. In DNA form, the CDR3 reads TGTGCCAGCACCTCCTACACACAGGGGATCCAAGAGACCCAGTACTTC. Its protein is CASTSYTQGIQETQYF.